The 26 T cell receptor beta chains below come from one sample, sequenced in a study of blood T cells in healthy people across ages. Next came a second PCR, run for about 7 to 11 cycles, which used a sample-barcoded 5' primer along with a J-beta primer mix. A single record per CDR3 protein comes from TCRdb applying MiXCR to the 5' RACE reads. The table records about 570,000 distinct CDR3 sequences, around a quarter of them present only once. This sample also belongs to another study, concerning T cells of mothers and their children.

The specimen was blood. Receptor source: a boy aged 2 to 10 in good health.

This clonotype was observed a handful of times. The chain has TRBV20-1 and TRBJ2-5, with TRBD2 identical over 12 bases. This CDR3 region has 15 residues. V trimming: 3 bases; J trimming: 1 base; junction bases outside the gene matches: 3. Germline V gives CDR1 DFQATT, CDR2 SNEGSKA (reference sequence). In DNA form, the CDR3 reads TGCAGTGCTAGGACTAGCGGGGGCCGCCAAGAGACCCAGTACTTC. It translates to CSARTSGGRQETQYF.

This chain joins TRBV24-1 and TRBJ2-5, with 13 bases fitting TRBD2. The CDR3 contains 17 residues. Germline lookup yields CDR1 KGHDR and CDR2 SFDVKD. V lost 3 bases to trimming and J lost 5 bases; unmatched junction nucleotides: 8. Here the CDR3 DNA reads TGTGCCACCAGTGATATACTAGCGGGAGGGCCTGAGGAGACCCAGTACTTC. Its protein product is CATSDILAGGPEETQYF.

This clonotype has more than one count but fewer than ten. The chain is built from TRBV25-1 and TRBJ2-1; D is perhaps TRBD1 (6 bases). Germline loops: CDR1 MGHDK, CDR2 SYGVNS. This CDR3 has 14 residues. Trimming took 6 bases from V and 6 from J, leaving 15 bases between them. For the CDR3, the DNA is TGTGCCAGCAGGGCAACCGACAGGTTCAATGAGCAGTTCTTC. This gives the protein CASRATDRFNEQFF.

The chain combines TRBV15 with TRBJ1-5; D is ambiguous. The germline V gene encodes CDR1 LNHNV and CDR2 YYDKDF (reference sequence). This CDR3 spans 13 amino acids. The germline V and J ends were trimmed by 6 bases and 4 bases, with 10 bases remaining between them. CDR3 protein: CATSLQVNQPQHF. CDR3 coding DNA: TGTGCCACCAGTCTGCAGGTAAATCAGCCCCAGCATTTT. Full variable domain (remainder filled in from reference TRBV15 and TRBJ1-5): DAMVIQNPRYQVTQFGKPVTLSCSQTLNHNVMYWYQQKSSQAPKLLFHYYDKDFNNEADTPDNFQSRRPNTSFCFLDIRSPGLGDTAMYLCATSLQVNQPQHFGDGTRLSIL.

Concerning this clonotype itself: One end of the junction varies from germline; a read error may be responsible. This sequence joins TRBV29-1 and TRBJ1-3; D is uncertain. The CDR3 contains 13 residues. Germline CDR1 reads SQVTM; CDR2 reads ANQGSEA. The CDR3 bases are TGCAGCGTTGAAACCGACTCTGGAAACACCACATATTTT. Its translation: CSVETDSGNTTYF.

In this sample, this clonotype turned up many times. This chain uses TRBV19 with TRBJ2-4; TRBD2 matches 8 bases. Per germline, CDR1 LNHDA and CDR2 SQIVND (reference sequence). The CDR3 loop spans 14 amino acids. V lost 3 bases and J lost 7; bases outside the gene matches: 5. This CDR3 is CASSMGLEGNIQYF. CDR3 coding DNA: TGTGCCAGTAGTATGGGACTAGAAGGTAACATTCAGTACTTC. The full variable domain, rest sourced from reference TRBV19 and TRBJ2-4, is DGGITQSPKYLFRKEGQNVTLSCEQNLNHDAMYWYRQDPGQGLRLIYYSQIVNDFQKGDIAEGYSVSREKKESFPLTVTSAQKNPTAFYLCASSMGLEGNIQYFGAGTRLSVL.

This clonotype came up a few times. The J gene is TRBJ2-7, the V gene TRBV7-2, with D unclear. Germline CDR1 SGHTA, CDR2 FQGNSA. Deletions cut 1 base from V and 1 base from J, with 8 bases between. The CDR3 consists of 14 residues. CDR3 in amino acids: CASSLDPRSYEQYF. The CDR3, as DNA: TGTGCCAGCAGCTTAGATCCCAGGTCCTACGAGCAGTACTTC.

The rearrangement uses TRBV7-2 and TRBJ2-1, with 8 bases identical to TRBD2. Germline trimming cut 4 bases from V and 3 bases from J; bases unmatched to any gene: 5. Per the germline V gene, CDR1 is SGHTA and CDR2 is FQGNSA. The CDR3 totals 15 residues. The CDR3 loop reads CASSYTSGHYNEQFF. The CDR3 DNA reads TGTGCCAGCAGCTACACTAGCGGCCACTACAATGAGCAGTTCTTC. Filled out from reference TRBV7-2 and TRBJ2-1, the complete variable domain reads GAGVSQSPSNKVTEKGKDVELRCDPISGHTALYWYRQSLGQGLEFLIYFQGNSAPDKSGLPSDRFSAERTGGSVSTLTIQRTQQEDSAVYLCASSYTSGHYNEQFFGPGTRLTVL.

This clonotype was seen a handful of times. The chain is built from TRBV6-2 or TRBV6-3 and TRBJ2-2; the D gene is possibly TRBD2 (5 bases). The CDR3 consists of 14 residues. In germline, CDR1 is MNHEY, CDR2 SVGEGT. V dropped 6 bases and J dropped 4 bases, with 12 bases sitting between them. CDR3 protein: CASRNGEPTGELFF. In nucleotides, the CDR3 is TGTGCCAGCAGGAACGGGGAACCCACCGGGGAGCTGTTTTTT.

This clonotype was recorded a few times. The chain joins TRBV7-2 to TRBJ2-7; TRBD1 agrees at 8 bases. The CDR3 has 15 amino acids. Per the germline V gene, CDR1 is SGHTA and CDR2 is FQGNSA. The trim removed 3 bases at V and 5 bases at J, leaving 9 bases unmatched. Here the CDR3 reads CASSLDGGQGNEQYF. DNA of the CDR3: TGTGCCAGCAGCTTGGATGGTGGACAGGGTAACGAGCAGTACTTC.

The V gene is TRBV29-1, the J gene TRBJ2-1, with TRBD2 identical over 11 bases. Trimming removed 6 bases from V and 4 bases from J; junction bases left unmatched: 5. The CDR3 has 14 amino acids. Germline V gives CDR1 SQVTM, CDR2 ANQGSEA. CDR3 region: CSVAPSGGYNEQFF. The DNA for the CDR3 is TGCAGCGTGGCTCCTAGCGGGGGGTACAATGAGCAGTTCTTC.

This rearrangement joins TRBV25-1 to TRBJ2-2; D is possibly TRBD1 (6 bases). This CDR3 region has 15 residues. Looked up from germline, CDR1 is MGHDK and CDR2 is SYGVNS. The germline V and J ends were trimmed by 6 bases and 0 bases, with 11 bases remaining between them. CDR3 sequence: CASSRDNANTGELFF. Written as DNA, the CDR3 is TGTGCCAGCAGCCGGGACAACGCGAACACCGGGGAGCTGTTTTTT.

Only a few counts were recorded for this clonotype. The chain uses TRBV12-3 or TRBV12-4 and TRBJ1-1; tentative D call: TRBD1 (5 bases). Trimming shortened V by 0 bases and J by 6 bases, and 11 bases separated the two germline ends. The CDR3 is 14 amino acids. Here the CDR3 reads CASSLAQGGAEAFF. CDR3 bases: TGTGCCAGCAGTTTAGCGCAGGGAGGGGCTGAAGCTTTCTTT.

Turning to this clonotype: A read error may produce the germline difference seen at one junction end. The chain uses TRBV7-3 and TRBJ1-2, with D perhaps matching TRBD1 (6 bases). Germline CDR1 and CDR2: SGHTA and FQGTGA. The CDR3 loop spans 13 amino acids. The CDR3 loop is CPSSLSQGYGYTF. The CDR3 DNA sequence: TGTCCCAGCAGCTTATCCCAGGGGTATGGCTACACCTTC.

The chain carries TRBV28 and TRBJ2-2, with D possibly matching TRBD2 (5 bases). Germline lookup yields CDR1 MDHEN and CDR2 SYDVKM. V was cut by 10 bases and J by 1 base, with 13 bases left in between. The CDR3 consists of 14 residues. The CDR3 DNA sequence: TGTGCCACCACCCTCGGACTGAACACCGGGGAGCTGTTTTTT. Its translation is CATTLGLNTGELFF.

This clonotype was counted only a few times. The rearrangement uses TRBV5-1 and TRBJ2-7; 9 bases align to TRBD1. This CDR3 has 15 residues. J lost 3 bases, V lost 4 bases, and 8 bases had no gene match. CDR1 is SGHRS and CDR2 is YFSETQ in the germline V gene. As DNA, the CDR3 is TGCGCCAGCAGCAGACTGGGACAGGGTCGCTACGAGCAGTACTTC. Translating it yields CASSRLGQGRYEQYF.

This clonotype came up a few times. A junction boundary mismatches the germline segment, possibly from a read error. V is TRBV5-4 and J is TRBJ2-3; a weak D match, TRBD2 (5 bases). CDR1 and CDR2 from the germline V gene are SGHNT and YYREEE (reference sequence). The CDR3 length is 16 residues. The CDR3 spells CAGSPGAGRDTDTQYF. The DNA of the CDR3 is TGTGCCGGCAGCCCTGGTGCAGGTCGGGACACAGATACGCAGTATTTT.

This sequence joins TRBV6-5 and TRBJ2-7; D not resolved. The CDR3 is 13 residues long. Trimming removed 7 bases from V and 0 bases from J, with 10 bases in between. Germline values: CDR1 MNHEY, CDR2 SVGAGI. CDR3 sequence reads: CASTQAGSYEQYF. The DNA for the CDR3 is TGTGCCAGCACCCAGGCCGGCTCCTACGAGCAGTACTTC.

This clonotype was recorded a few times. The gene calls are TRBV28 and TRBJ2-7, with 10 nucleotides matching TRBD1. V lost 3 bases to trimming and J lost 8 bases; unmatched junction nucleotides: 10. The CDR3 sequence is 15 residues long. Germline CDR1 is MDHEN and CDR2 is SYDVKM. CDR3 sequence: CASSFPEGTGEKQYF. DNA of the CDR3: TGTGCCAGCAGTTTCCCCGAAGGGACAGGGGAAAAGCAGTACTTC.

The rearrangement links TRBV24-1 to TRBJ2-3; D might be TRBD1 or TRBD2, each matching 5 bases. In germline, CDR1 is KGHDR, CDR2 SFDVKD. Trimming took 3 bases from V and 2 from J, leaving 11 bases between them. The CDR3 consists of 15 residues. The CDR3 nucleotides read TGTGCCACCAGTGATGCAAGGGACCTCACAGATACGCAGTATTTT. Translated: CATSDARDLTDTQYF.

This clonotype was seen only a few times. This chain joins TRBV27 and TRBJ2-7; weak D call: TRBD1 (6 bases). This CDR3 region has 12 residues. V shed 10 bases and J shed 2 bases, with 12 bases lying between them. Germline V gene lookup returns CDR1 MNHEY and CDR2 SMNVEV (reference sequence). The CDR3 here is CAIEDSTYEQYF. The DNA for the CDR3 is TGTGCCATCGAGGACAGCACCTACGAGCAGTACTTC.

The chain links TRBV29-1 to TRBJ1-2; D not certain. V was shortened by 4 bases and J by 2 bases, with 14 bases between the two germline ends. Germline values: CDR1 SQVTM, CDR2 ANQGSEA. This CDR3 has 14 residues. Here the CDR3 DNA reads TGCAGCGTTGCAAACCGAAACCCCAACTATGGCTACACCTTC. Translation: CSVANRNPNYGYTF.

The rearrangement joins TRBV29-1 to TRBJ2-6, with 10 bases lining up with TRBD2. This CDR3 has 20 residues. V lost 7 bases to trimming and J lost 0 bases; unmatched junction nucleotides: 18. In germline, CDR1 is SQVTM, CDR2 ANQGSEA. CDR3 loop: CSAEGLAGEGSYSGANVLTF. CDR3 in DNA: TGCAGCGCCGAGGGGCTAGCGGGAGAGGGTTCTTACTCTGGGGCCAACGTCCTGACTTTC.

The V and J genes are TRBV6-2 or TRBV6-3 and TRBJ2-6; the D gene could be TRBD1 or TRBD2 (5 bases each). Germline CDR1 and CDR2: MNHEY and SVGEGT. Trimming took 10 bases from V and 4 from J, leaving 11 bases between them. The CDR3 is 13 residues long. CDR3 in DNA: TGTGCCACCGAGGGGTCAGGGGCCAACGTCCTGACTTTC. Protein sequence: CATEGSGANVLTF.

The table lists this clonotype with a few counts. The chain combines TRBV5-5 with TRBJ2-7; no clear D. V gave up 2 bases and J gave up 0 bases, with 9 bases separating them. The CDR3 length is 14 residues. Germline V gene data show CDR1 as SGHKS and CDR2 as YYEKEE (reference sequence). The CDR3 DNA sequence: TGTGCCAGCAGCTTTTCTCGGAGCTCCTACGAGCAGTACTTC. Amino acid sequence: CASSFSRSSYEQYF.

This clonotype was detected a few times. The rearrangement uses TRBV3-1 and TRBJ1-2; D not certain. Per the germline V gene, CDR1 is LGHDT and CDR2 is YNNKEL (reference sequence). The length of the CDR3 is 15 residues. V lost 0 bases and J 4 bases, leaving 12 bases between the germline ends. The CDR3 sequence: CASSQDQGGSYGYTF. The DNA of the CDR3 is TGTGCCAGCAGCCAAGATCAAGGCGGTTCCTATGGCTACACCTTC. Full variable domain (rest looked up from reference TRBV3-1 and TRBJ1-2): DTAVSQTPKYLVTQMGNDKSIKCEQNLGHDTMYWYKQDSKKFLKIMFSYNNKELIINETVPNRFSPKSPDKAHLNLHINSLELGDSAVYFCASSQDQGGSYGYTFGSGTRLTVV.